The 32 T cell receptor beta chains below were found in one sample sequenced in a study of control samples from healthy donors and cancer patients. The table came from immunoSEQ multiplex PCR; TCRdb's copy has only in-frame clones and leaves some out. The sample records 100,000 to 120,000 clones, around 82% being singletons. The sample taken for sequencing was blood. The receptors here all came from a woman in her forties or fifties in good health.

CDR3 sequence: CASGRILNTEAFF. CDR3 DNA: TGTGCCAGCGGTAGAATTTTGAACACTGAAGCTTTCTTT. The chain links TRBV7-2 to TRBJ1-1; unclear D gene. V was clipped by 8 bases and J by 0 bases, with 10 bases between them. The CDR3 runs 13 residues. Germline lookup yields CDR1 SGHTA and CDR2 FQGNSA.

This rearrangement joins TRBV9 to TRBJ2-7, with TRBD2 as a possible D gene (5 bases). CDR3 size: 14 residues. The V end lost 4 bases, the J end lost 3 bases, and 14 bases lay between the germline ends. Germline CDR1 SGDLS, CDR2 YYNGEE. The CDR3 DNA reads TGTGCCAGCAGCCCGCCTGCGGGCGACTACGAGCAGTACTTC. This encodes CASSPPAGDYEQYF.

The chain carries TRBV6-5 and TRBJ1-3; 9 positions agree with TRBD1. The CDR3 contains 16 residues. V shed 2 bases and J 1 base; nucleotides not matched to a gene: 3. Germline lookup yields CDR1 MNHEY and CDR2 SVGAGI. The CDR3 here is CASSYRGTGSGNTIYF. For the CDR3, the DNA is TGTGCCAGCAGTTACCGAGGGACAGGGTCTGGAAACACCATATATTTT.

This clone was found a few times. The V and J genes are TRBV7-3 and TRBJ2-5, with D uncertain. The CDR3 is made up of 13 amino acids. Germline V lookup: CDR1 SGHTA, CDR2 FQGTGA. Trimming removed 3 bases from V and 1 base from J, with 6 bases in between. DNA of the CDR3: TGTGCCAGCAGCTTCGGCAGCCAAGAGACCCAGTACTTC. It is translated as CASSFGSQETQYF. The entire variable domain, with the rest obtained from reference TRBV7-3 and TRBJ2-5, is as follows: GAGVSQTPSNKVTEKGKYVELRCDPISGHTALYWYRQSLGQGPEFLIYFQGTGAADDSGLPNDRFFAVRPEGSVSTLKIQRTERGDSAVYLCASSFGSQETQYFGPGTRLLVL.

CDR3 protein: CATRDTNQPQHF. The CDR3 coding sequence is TGTGCCACCCGGGACACCAATCAGCCCCAGCATTTT. This sequence joins TRBV19 and TRBJ1-5, with D possibly matching TRBD1 (6 bases). Germline V gene data show CDR1 as LNHDA and CDR2 as SQIVND (reference sequence). The CDR3 is 12 amino acids. V gave up 10 bases and J gave up 3 bases, with 10 bases separating them.

The V gene is TRBV4-3, the J gene TRBJ1-4; 11 bases map to TRBD1. The V gene's germline CDR1 is LGHNA and CDR2 YSLEER. The length of the CDR3 is 16 residues. V lost 0 bases to trimming and J lost 6 bases; unmatched junction nucleotides: 3. The DNA of the CDR3 is TGCGCCAGCAGCCAAGAAAGGACAGGGGGCGATGAAAAACTGTTTTTT. It translates to CASSQERTGGDEKLFF.

The genes are TRBV11-2 and TRBJ2-2; possible D gene TRBD1, 6 bases. The CDR3 runs 14 residues. Trimming stripped 5 bases from V and 3 bases from J, with 10 bases between. In germline, CDR1 is SGHAT, CDR2 FQNNGV. The CDR3 is CASSVGHDTGELFF. In nucleotides, the CDR3 is TGTGCCAGCAGCGTGGGACACGACACCGGGGAGCTGTTTTTT.

V is TRBV27 and J is TRBJ1-5, with TRBD1 identical over 7 bases. V gave up 1 base and J gave up 4 bases; unmatched junction bases: 4. This CDR3 comprises 15 residues. In germline, CDR1 is MNHEY, CDR2 SMNVEV (reference sequence). The CDR3 spells CASSLWSGGNQPQHF. Here the CDR3 DNA reads TGTGCCAGCAGTTTATGGTCAGGGGGTAATCAGCCCCAGCATTTT.

The chain links TRBV28 to TRBJ2-3; possible D gene TRBD2, 5 bases. V was pared by 8 bases and J by 7 bases, with 19 bases between. The CDR3 consists of 14 residues. The germline CDR1 and CDR2 sequences are MDHEN and SYDVKM. Here the CDR3 DNA reads TGTGCCAGCGAACGTAGGGCGGGTAGATATACGCAGTATTTT. Translating gives CASERRAGRYTQYF.

This rearrangement joins TRBV5-4 to TRBJ1-1; maybe TRBD1 (5 bases). Germline CDR1 and CDR2: SGHNT and YYREEE (reference sequence). The CDR3 consists of 15 residues. V lost 0 bases to trimming and J lost 2 bases, with 11 bases between them. For the CDR3, the DNA is TGTGCCAGCAGCTTGGCCGGGGGGATTAACACTGAAGCTTTCTTT. As protein: CASSLAGGINTEAFF.

V gene TRBV9 combines with J gene TRBJ2-3; D gene uncertain. Germline-derived CDR1 and CDR2 are SGDLS and YYNGEE. Between the trimmed V and J ends, which lost 0 bases and 5 bases, there was a span of 4 bases. This CDR3 contains 12 residues. CDR3 region: CASSVAGDTQYF. In nucleotides, the CDR3 is TGTGCCAGCAGCGTAGCGGGAGATACGCAGTATTTT.

The V gene is TRBV3-1 (or the pseudogene TRBV3-2), the J gene TRBJ2-6; D is unclear. V lost 6 bases to trimming and J lost 0 bases, with 9 bases between them. Germline V lookup: CDR1 LGHDT, CDR2 YNNKEL (reference sequence). This CDR3 contains 15 residues. CDR3 DNA: TGTGCCAGCAGGGACCAAAACTCTGGGGCCAACGTCCTGACTTTC. It translates to CASRDQNSGANVLTF.

The chain recombines TRBV3-1 (or the pseudogene TRBV3-2) with TRBJ1-1; possible D gene TRBD1, 6 bases. Between the trimmed V and J ends, which lost 0 bases and 4 bases, there was a span of 18 bases. The CDR3 loop spans 17 amino acids. In germline, CDR1 is LGHDT, CDR2 YNNKEL (reference sequence). This CDR3 reads CASSQDFGQGSGTEAFF. The CDR3 DNA is TGTGCCAGCAGCCAAGATTTTGGGCAGGGGAGCGGCACTGAAGCTTTCTTT.

The chain employs TRBV18 and TRBJ2-7; the match to TRBD1 covers 7 bases. J lost 2 bases, V lost 5 bases, and 6 bases had no gene match. The germline V gene has CDR1 KGHSH and CDR2 LQKENI. The CDR3 sequence is 14 residues long. In DNA, the CDR3 is TGTGCCAGCTCAAACCGGACAGGTACCTACGAGCAGTACTTC. Its translation is CASSNRTGTYEQYF.

In DNA form, the CDR3 reads TGTGCCAGCTCACCACTCCGGGGACCTTACGAGCAGTACTTC. Residues: CASSPLRGPYEQYF. This chain links TRBV18 with TRBJ2-7; D may match TRBD1 or TRBD2 (5 bases each). V gave up 1 base and J gave up 4 bases, with 11 bases separating them. Per the germline V gene, CDR1 is KGHSH and CDR2 is LQKENI. The CDR3 length is 14 residues.

This clone has a single count. The chain couples TRBV28 to TRBJ2-1; no clear D gene. V was pared by 5 bases and J by 7 bases, with 6 bases between. The germline gives CDR1 MDHEN, CDR2 SYDVKM. The CDR3 is made up of 11 amino acids. CDR3 bases: TGTGCCAGCAGTACCTGGAATGAGCAGTTCTTC. Translation gives CASSTWNEQFF.

The gene calls are TRBV5-1 and TRBJ2-1, with TRBD2 identical over 11 bases. Per germline, CDR1 SGHRS and CDR2 YFSETQ. The CDR3 consists of 16 residues. Trimming at V came to 1 base and at J to 4 bases, leaving 4 bases not matched to a gene. CDR3 in amino acids: CASSLTSGRGYNEQFF. The CDR3 DNA sequence: TGCGCCAGCAGCTTGACTAGCGGGAGAGGTTACAATGAGCAGTTCTTC.

The chain combines TRBV7-8 with TRBJ1-5, with D unresolved. V lost 1 base to trimming and J lost 0 bases, with 7 bases between them. Germline V gene data show CDR1 as SGHVS and CDR2 as FQNEAQ. The CDR3 runs to 15 residues. CDR3 nucleotide sequence: TGTGCCAGCAGCTTAGAGACAAATAGCAATCAGCCCCAGCATTTT. Protein sequence: CASSLETNSNQPQHF.

The chain links TRBV7-2 to TRBJ2-6; D gene ambiguous. CDR1 and CDR2 (germline): SGHTA, FQGNSA. Trimming left V 5 bases short and J 4 bases short, with 15 bases between. The CDR3 is made up of 16 amino acids. The CDR3 loop is CASSVLHPPGANVLTF. The DNA of the CDR3 is TGTGCCAGCAGCGTTCTGCATCCTCCCGGGGCCAACGTCCTGACTTTC.

The chain links TRBV5-5 to TRBJ2-5, with D possibly matching TRBD1 (6 bases). CDR1 and CDR2 (germline): SGHKS, YYEKEE (reference sequence). The V end was cut by 3 bases, the J end by 0 bases, with 12 bases between. This CDR3 comprises 15 residues. This CDR3 reads CASSSYRVHQETQYF. CDR3 sequence (DNA): TGTGCCAGCAGCTCTTACAGGGTGCACCAAGAGACCCAGTACTTC.

The rearrangement links TRBV28 to TRBJ1-5; perhaps TRBD1 as D (6 bases). The length of the CDR3 is 13 residues. V lost 5 bases, J lost 4 bases, and 9 bases lay in between. From germline, CDR1 is MDHEN and CDR2 SYDVKM. CDR3 sequence (DNA): TGTGCCAGCAGTAGGACAGTTAATCAGCCCCAGCATTTT. Protein: CASSRTVNQPQHF.

The rearrangement joins TRBV4-2 to TRBJ2-7, with D maybe TRBD1 (6 bases). Trimming took off 4 bases at V and 6 bases at J, with 10 bases between the two ends. The CDR3 totals 12 residues. The germline gives CDR1 LGHNA, CDR2 YNFKEQ. CDR3 DNA sequence: TGTGCCAGCAGCCCGAACAGGGTCGAGCAGTACTTC. Translating it yields CASSPNRVEQYF.

The chain carries TRBV30 and TRBJ2-5; no clear D gene. The CDR3 consists of 14 residues. Between the trimmed V and J ends, which lost 0 bases and 9 bases, there was a span of 17 bases. Germline lookup yields CDR1 GTSNPN and CDR2 SVGIG (reference sequence). The CDR3: CAWSVPTDLRAQYF. In DNA form, the CDR3 reads TGTGCCTGGAGTGTACCTACGGACCTCCGGGCCCAGTACTTC.

V and J are TRBV2 and TRBJ1-1; no clear D gene. V lost 4 bases, J lost 3 bases, and 9 bases lay in between. The CDR3 is 13 amino acids. Germline V gives CDR1 SNHLY, CDR2 FYNNEI. CDR3: CASSGWRDTEAFF. The CDR3 coding sequence is TGTGCCAGCAGTGGATGGAGGGACACTGAAGCTTTCTTT.

The chain employs TRBV9 and TRBJ2-1, with 8 bases aligning to TRBD2. Losses at the gene ends were 3 bases for V and 7 bases for J; bases not matched to a gene: 3. This CDR3 comprises 13 residues. Germline-derived CDR1 and CDR2 are SGDLS and YYNGEE. Here the CDR3 reads CASSARLANEQFF. In nucleotides, the CDR3 is TGTGCCAGCAGCGCCCGACTAGCGAATGAGCAGTTCTTC. Filled out from reference TRBV9 and TRBJ2-1, the complete variable domain reads DSGVTQTPKHLITATGQRVTLRCSPRSGDLSVYWYQQSLDQGLQFLIQYYNGEERAKGNILERFSAQQFPDLHSELNLSSLELGDSALYFCASSARLANEQFFGPGTRLTVL.

The J gene is TRBJ1-1, the V gene TRBV5-6; D gene ambiguous. This CDR3 region has 13 residues. From germline, CDR1 is SGHDT and CDR2 YYEEEE. The V and J ends lost 1 base and 3 bases respectively, with 7 bases between them. The CDR3 loop is CASSLSQYTEAFF. The DNA of the CDR3 is TGTGCCAGCAGCTTGTCTCAGTACACTGAAGCTTTCTTT. Looking up the rest from reference TRBV5-6 and TRBJ1-1 gives the full variable domain: DAGVTQSPTHLIKTRGQQVTLRCSPKSGHDTVSWYQQALGQGPQFIFQYYEEEERQRGNFPDRFSGHQFPNYSSELNVNALLLGDSALYLCASSLSQYTEAFFGQGTRLTVV.

The chain is built from TRBV19 and TRBJ1-2; D remains ambiguous. V was pared by 3 bases and J by 4 bases, with 9 bases between. In germline, CDR1 is LNHDA, CDR2 SQIVND (reference sequence). The CDR3 runs 13 residues. CDR3 region: CASSIGRGYGYTF. In nucleotides, the CDR3 is TGTGCCAGTAGTATCGGCCGGGGCTATGGCTACACCTTC.

V gene TRBV2 combines with J gene TRBJ1-1; 9 bases match TRBD1. J lost 5 bases, V lost 10 bases, and 11 bases had no gene match. Germline lookup yields CDR1 SNHLY and CDR2 FYNNEI. The CDR3 covers 14 residues. CDR3 DNA sequence: TGTGCCACATCCGGGACAGGGTTGGGTACTGAAGCTTTCTTT. Its translation: CATSGTGLGTEAFF.

This sequence joins TRBV12-3 or TRBV12-4 and TRBJ2-1; perhaps TRBD2 as D (6 bases). The CDR3 runs 13 residues. V was trimmed by 5 bases and J by 12 bases, leaving 17 bases between them. CDR3 DNA: TGTGCCAGCAGTCCCCAGACTAGGAGCGGGCAGTTCTTC. Translating gives CASSPQTRSGQFF.

The chain combines TRBV19 with TRBJ1-6; 9 bases match TRBD1. The CDR3 consists of 15 residues. Looked up from germline, CDR1 is LNHDA and CDR2 is SQIVND (reference sequence). Trimming at V came to 6 bases and at J to 4 bases, leaving 4 bases not matched to a gene. CDR3 in DNA: TGTGCCAGTAGGTTCGGGACAGGGTATAATTCACCCCTCCACTTT. Protein: CASRFGTGYNSPLHF. Supplemented by reference TRBV19 and TRBJ1-6, the full variable domain reads DGGITQSPKYLFRKEGQNVTLSCEQNLNHDAMYWYRQDPGQGLRLIYYSQIVNDFQKGDIAEGYSVSREKKESFPLTVTSAQKNPTAFYLCASRFGTGYNSPLHFGNGTRLTVT.

The V gene is TRBV2, the J gene TRBJ1-5; unclear D gene. This CDR3 region has 14 residues. Trimming removed 6 bases from V and 7 bases from J, with 16 bases in between. CDR1 is SNHLY and CDR2 is FYNNEI in the germline V gene. As DNA, the CDR3 is TGTGCCAGCAGAAACGACATTTCCCTGCAGCCCCAGCATTTT. This sequence encodes CASRNDISLQPQHF.

J is TRBJ2-1 and V is TRBV7-2, with 9 nucleotides matching TRBD2. Germline CDR1 is SGHTA and CDR2 is FQGNSA. The J segment lost 7 bases and the V segment lost 1 base, leaving 17 bases of the junction unmatched. This CDR3 has 19 residues. CDR3 coding DNA: TGTGCCAGCAGCTTAGTGGCGGGAGGGTTCGGGGGGACGGTGAATGAGCAGTTCTTC. This gives the protein CASSLVAGGFGGTVNEQFF.